Reported below is one T cell receptor (beta chain). Its antigen is not identified. V lost 5 bases to trimming and J lost 4 bases, with 6 bases between them. Germline V gene lookup returns CDR1 MNHEY and CDR2 SMNVEV (reference sequence). The CDR3 has 12 residues. Primers included in the PCR were 60 Vbeta and 13 Jbeta primers. Method: immunoSEQ multiplex PCR; TCRdb's copy keeps in-frame clones and lacks some. This sample has over 75,000 clones, with about 70% found just once. Each donor was nominally healthy when sampled (though unrecorded immune exposures were likely). This entry comes from a study of cytomegalovirus exposure and HLA in healthy donors. Study observations and caveats: In a later analysis, at a false discovery rate of 0.05, about 16,000 TCR beta sequences matched HLA alleles. The authors later found TCR association rates varying by HLA locus, with DRB1 most and HLA-C fewest. Productive status was seen about 90% or about 30% of the time for most TCR beta V segments in an earlier analysis.

The receptor was derived from a man younger than 45 in good health and CMV-seronegative. This chain joins TRBV27 and TRBJ1-5; no firm D call. The sequenced sample was PBMCs. The CDR3 spells CASSPLNQPQHF. In nucleotides, the CDR3 is TGTGCCAGCAGTCCCCTAAATCAGCCCCAGCATTTT.